This T cell receptor beta chain was identified during a study of T-cell reconstitution after alpha-beta-depleted transplantation in children. Using unique molecular identifiers, the investigators prepared the TCRbeta library. TCRdb independently ran MiXCR on the PCR reads; one entry per CDR3 protein. The data hold more than 450,000 distinct CDR3 sequences, with approximately 16% observed a single time. This clonotype was sampled from a human donor who donated a stem cell graft to a child with acute lymphoblastic leukemia. The sequencing used PBMCs from the stem cell graft donor, collected from the stem cell graft.

CDR3 loop: CASSESQGQGHQPQHF. The DNA for the CDR3 is TGTGCCAGCAGTGAATCCCAGGGACAGGGGCATCAGCCCCAGCATTTT. The chain employs TRBV25-1 and TRBJ1-5; TRBD1 matches 10 bases. Looked up from germline, CDR1 is MGHDK and CDR2 is SYGVNS. The CDR3 spans 16 residues. J was trimmed by 5 bases and V by 1 base; bases with no gene match: 5.